This is a list of T cell receptor beta chains from one sample in a study of blood T cell repertoires in COVID-19. Profiled with immunoSEQ multiplex PCR; TCRdb holds only in-frame clones, not every one. Seen here are about 320,000 clones, about 89% observed once, and the top ten hold roughly 5.2%. Material for sequencing was PBMCs or T cells enriched from blood (not recorded which). Every receptor here comes from a man aged 55 to 69 who had recovered from COVID-19. The CDR3 runs from the conserved cysteine through the conserved F or W. D genes are given only for firm matches. Size values are once, few and many counts, or a class for expanded clones, and some rows have none.

d_call,j_call,clone_size,cdr3_length,v_call,cdr3_nt,cdr3_aa
TRBD1,TRBJ1-2,.,14,TRBV30,TGTGCCTCGACGACGGGACAGGGTAACTATGGCTACACCTTC,CASTTGQGNYGYTF
.,TRBJ2-7,few,16,TRBV28,TGTGCCAGCAGTTTCTTCGGGGGGTGGGACACCTACGAGCAGTACTTC,CASSFFGGWDTYEQYF
.,TRBJ2-2,few,13,TRBV27,TGTGCCAGCAGTTGGGACTGGGGCGGGGAGCTGTTTTTT,CASSWDWGGELFF
.,TRBJ1-1,.,13,TRBV2,TGTGCCAGCAGTGTTCAGGGGAACACTGAAGCTTTCTTT,CASSVQGNTEAFF
TRBD2,TRBJ2-1,.,16,TRBV5-1,TGCGCCAGCACCAAGGGCGGGACTAGCGGGATAAATGAGCAGTTCTTC,CASTKGGTSGINEQFF
TRBD2,TRBJ2-7,.,17,TRBV5-1,TGCGCCAGCAGCTTGCGGGGGGTTCCACCGAGCTCCTACGAGCAGTACTTC,CASSLRGVPPSSYEQYF
TRBD1,TRBJ2-5,.,14,TRBV2,TGTGCCAGCAGCGGACAGGGGGTACGGGAGACCCAGTACTTC,CASSGQGVRETQYF
.,TRBJ1-2,.,14,TRBV2,TGTGCCAGCAGTGATCGGGGGGCCTTCTATGGCTACACCTTC,CASSDRGAFYGYTF
TRBD2,TRBJ2-7,.,15,TRBV7-2,TGTGCCAGCAGCTTACTAGCGGGAGGGCCGAACGAGCAGTACTTC,CASSLLAGGPNEQYF
TRBD1,TRBJ1-1,once,15,TRBV28,TGTGCCAGCAGGCGACGGGGACAGCAGAACACTGAAGCTTTCTTT,CASRRRGQQNTEAFF
TRBD1,TRBJ2-5,.,13,TRBV30,TGTGCCTGGAGTGCGATCGAGGGACAGCCGAAGTACTTC,CAWSAIEGQPKYF
.,TRBJ1-2,.,15,TRBV21-1,TGTGCCAGCAGCAAATCTAAGGGGGCGAACTATGGCTACACCTTC,CASSKSKGANYGYTF
TRBD2,TRBJ2-7,.,15,TRBV6-2/TRBV6-3,TGTGCCAGCAGTTACCCCCAGCGGGGGTCCTACGAGCAGTACTTC,CASSYPQRGSYEQYF
.,TRBJ2-5,.,14,TRBV28,TGTGCCAGCAGTCCAGGACAGCAACAAGAGACCCAGTACTTC,CASSPGQQQETQYF